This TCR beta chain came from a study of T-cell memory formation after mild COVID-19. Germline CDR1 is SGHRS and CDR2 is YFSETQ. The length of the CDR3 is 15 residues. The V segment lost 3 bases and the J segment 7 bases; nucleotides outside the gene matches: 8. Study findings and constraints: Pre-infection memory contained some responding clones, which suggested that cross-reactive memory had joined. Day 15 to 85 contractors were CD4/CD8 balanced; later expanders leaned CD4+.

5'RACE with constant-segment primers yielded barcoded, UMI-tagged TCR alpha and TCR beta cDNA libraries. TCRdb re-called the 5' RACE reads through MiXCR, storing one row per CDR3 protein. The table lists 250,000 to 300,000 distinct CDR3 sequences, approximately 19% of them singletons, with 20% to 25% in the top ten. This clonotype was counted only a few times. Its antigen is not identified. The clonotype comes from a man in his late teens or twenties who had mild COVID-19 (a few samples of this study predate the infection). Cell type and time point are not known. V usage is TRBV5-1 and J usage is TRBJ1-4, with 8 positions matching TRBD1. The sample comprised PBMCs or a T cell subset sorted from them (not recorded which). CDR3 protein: CASSSQGAQGEKLFF. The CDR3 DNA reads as TGCGCCAGCAGCTCCCAGGGGGCCCAGGGTGAAAAACTGTTTTTT.